This T cell receptor beta chain derives from a study of cytomegalovirus exposure and HLA in healthy donors. This clone has only a few counts. The antigen is unknown. A junction boundary mismatches the germline segment, possibly from a read error. Primers included in the PCR were 60 Vbeta and 13 Jbeta primers. The data were produced by immunoSEQ multiplex PCR, yet TCRdb's version contains in-frame clones alone and is incomplete. The data contain over 150,000 clones, 55% to 70% of them singletons. Notes on the study in general: In a later analysis, HLA-associated TCR beta chains were more clonally expanded than equally common others. CMV serostatus alone was available as immune exposure information. The investigators catalogued 150 or so TCR beta chains as cytomegalovirus-associated.

There are 14 residues in the CDR3. Per the germline V gene, CDR1 is LNHDA and CDR2 is SQIVND (reference sequence). Sequencing was done on a sample of PBMCs. The receptor comes from a woman aged 40 to 50 in good health and CMV-seropositive. The chain carries TRBV19 and TRBJ1-2; 7 bases agree with TRBD1. The CDR3 DNA reads TGTGCCAGTAGTCGGACAGGTTTGAACTATGGCTACCCCTTC. Translated, it gives CASSRTGLNYGYPF.